This entry lists 23 T cell receptor beta chains sequenced from one sample in a study of a mutant IDH1 vaccine in newly diagnosed glioma. Time point reported: week 35, safety follow-up. A single vaccine dose contained 300 ug of mutant IDH1 20-mer peptide, and topical imiquimod was used with it. Their antigens remain unidentified. Produced via immunoSEQ multiplex PCR; TCRdb's table is partial and in-frame only. Of approximately 61,000 clones detected, roughly 80% appear once; the ten largest clones hold roughly 5.2%. This specimen was PBMCs, taken from a glioma patient whose treatment included an IDH1 peptide vaccine. Every receptor here comes from a man aged 40-49 years with glioma.

The V call is TRBV15, the J call TRBJ1-1; unclear D gene. CDR3 length: 13 residues. The ends were cut back, 0 bases at V and 10 bases at J, with 12 bases in the middle. Germline assignment: CDR1 LNHNV and CDR2 YYDKDF (reference sequence). The chain's CDR3 is CATSRDLGWGAFF. The DNA for the CDR3 is TGTGCCACCAGCAGAGATCTAGGTTGGGGAGCTTTCTTT.

This chain uses TRBV19 with TRBJ1-4, with D unresolved. V was trimmed by 1 base and J by 0 bases, leaving 9 bases between them. This CDR3 comprises 16 residues. The germline CDR1 and CDR2 sequences are LNHDA and SQIVND (reference sequence). Written as DNA, the CDR3 is TGTGCCAGTAGTATAGCCGGCACATCAACTAATGAAAAACTGTTTTTT. Translation: CASSIAGTSTNEKLFF.

The chain links TRBV19 to TRBJ2-3; the D is unclear. Trimming stripped 7 bases from V and 2 bases from J, with 10 bases between. The CDR3 has 13 amino acids. From germline, CDR1 is LNHDA and CDR2 SQIVND (reference sequence). As DNA, the CDR3 is TGTGCCAGTAAAGGGTCCTACACAGATACGCAGTATTTT. The encoded protein is CASKGSYTDTQYF.

This chain links TRBV4-3 with TRBJ2-1, with 7 bases lining up with TRBD1. This CDR3 contains 16 residues. From germline, CDR1 is LGHNA and CDR2 YSLEER. Losses at the gene ends were 4 bases for V and 4 bases for J; bases not matched to a gene: 10. In DNA form, the CDR3 reads TGCGCCAGCAGCCGGACGACAGGGAATTTTTACAATGAGCAGTTCTTC. Its translation is CASSRTTGNFYNEQFF.

The chain recombines TRBV6-5 with TRBJ1-2, with 7 bases fitting TRBD1. This CDR3 has 15 residues. CDR1 is MNHEY and CDR2 is SVGAGI in the germline V gene. V lost 1 base, J lost 2 bases, and 4 bases stayed unmatched. CDR3 coding DNA: TGTGCCAGCAGTTACTGGGCAGGGGGAAACTATGGCTACACCTTC. The encoded protein is CASSYWAGGNYGYTF.

This clone was seen once. The chain couples TRBV28 to TRBJ1-5; TRBD1 might be the D (5 bases). The ends were cut back, 5 bases at V and 3 bases at J, with 11 bases in the middle. CDR1 and CDR2 from the germline V gene are MDHEN and SYDVKM. The CDR3 length is 14 residues. Written as DNA, the CDR3 is TGTGCCAGCAGTATCCCGGGGGACAATCAGCCCCAGCATTTT. This sequence encodes CASSIPGDNQPQHF. The full variable domain, rest sourced from reference TRBV28 and TRBJ1-5, is DVKVTQSSRYLVKRTGEKVFLECVQDMDHENMFWYRQDPGLGLRLIYFSYDVKMKEKGDIPEGYSVSREKKERFSLILESASTNQTSMYLCASSIPGDNQPQHFGDGTRLSIL.

Comments on this clone: An end of the junction differs from the germline gene, which may be a read error. The rearrangement uses TRBV30 and TRBJ2-7, with D maybe TRBD1 (6 bases). CDR1 and CDR2 (germline): GTSNPN, SVGIG (reference sequence). This CDR3 spans 14 amino acids. The CDR3 sequence: CAWTQGYGSYEQHF. DNA of the CDR3: TGTGCCTGGACGCAGGGGTATGGGTCCTACGAGCAGCACTTC.

The J gene is TRBJ2-7, the V gene TRBV7-6; D may be TRBD1 or TRBD2 (5 bases each). The CDR3 totals 13 residues. Trimming shortened V by 5 bases and J by 5 bases, and 13 bases separated the two germline ends. Germline CDR1 is SGHVS and CDR2 is FNYEAQ. The CDR3 DNA reads TGTGCCAGCAGCCAGGGACCTATGGACGAGCAGTACTTC. Residues: CASSQGPMDEQYF.

Of note for this clone: Other DNA sequences in this specimen translate into the identical CDR3. V gene TRBV7-2 combines with J gene TRBJ1-5; tentative D call: TRBD1 (6 bases). The CDR3 is 15 amino acids. Germline CDR1 reads SGHTA; CDR2 reads FQGNSA. V lost 5 bases and J 3 bases, leaving 14 bases between the germline ends. CDR3 sequence reads: CASSPGTGFNQPQHF. The CDR3 DNA is TGTGCCAGCAGCCCAGGAACAGGGTTCAATCAGCCCCAGCATTTT.

The chain is built from TRBV4-3 and TRBJ2-1; 8 bases are a match to TRBD2. J gave up 6 bases and V 0 bases, and 19 bases lay outside the gene matches. The CDR3 loop spans 20 amino acids. Germline V gives CDR1 LGHNA, CDR2 YSLEER. The CDR3 reads CASSQDLNNTGGPDTNEQFF. Here the CDR3 DNA reads TGCGCCAGCAGCCAAGATTTAAACAATACGGGAGGGCCAGATACCAATGAGCAGTTCTTC.

The chain joins TRBV4-1 to TRBJ2-1; 12 bases line up with TRBD2. In germline, CDR1 is MGHRA, CDR2 YSYEKL. This CDR3 has 20 amino acids. The ends lost 5 bases at V and 0 bases at J; junction bases unmatched: 14. This CDR3 reads CASSYRETSGGLSSYNEQFF. CDR3 nucleotide sequence: TGCGCCAGCAGCTACCGAGAGACTAGCGGGGGCCTTAGCTCCTACAATGAGCAGTTCTTC.

The V and J genes are TRBV6-1 and TRBJ2-7, with 8 nucleotides matching TRBD1. Germline V CDR1 and CDR2: MNHNS, SASEGT. J gave up 3 bases and V 2 bases, and 6 bases lay outside the gene matches. The CDR3 extends over 15 amino acids. Here the CDR3 DNA reads TGTGCCAGCAGTGAAAGGGGGACAGGCCTCTACGAGCAGTACTTC. Encoded protein: CASSERGTGLYEQYF.

This chain links TRBV14 with TRBJ1-3; D remains unclear. This CDR3 contains 13 residues. Per germline, CDR1 SGHDN and CDR2 FVKESK. The ends were cut back, 4 bases at V and 4 bases at J, with 8 bases in the middle. The CDR3: CASSRPAGNTIYF. CDR3 bases: TGTGCCAGCAGCCGCCCGGCAGGAAACACCATATATTTT.

This chain joins TRBV19 and TRBJ2-2; the D is unclear. Per the germline V gene, CDR1 is LNHDA and CDR2 is SQIVND (reference sequence). Between the trimmed V and J ends, which lost 5 bases and 2 bases, there was a span of 9 bases. The CDR3 has 14 amino acids. The CDR3 DNA reads as TGTGCCAGTAGTCCGACGGTAAACACCGGGGAGCTGTTTTTT. Amino acids: CASSPTVNTGELFF.

The rearrangement links TRBV5-6 to TRBJ2-7; 8 bases agree with TRBD2. The trim removed 2 bases at V and 2 bases at J, leaving 3 bases unmatched. The V gene's germline CDR1 is SGHDT and CDR2 YYEEEE. The CDR3 contains 14 residues. The CDR3 reads CASSFSGIAYEQYF. CDR3 coding DNA: TGTGCCAGCAGCTTTAGCGGGATAGCCTACGAGCAGTACTTC.

CDR3 in DNA: TGTGCCAGCAGTGCTCGGGCGGGGACCAGCACAGATACGCAGTATTTT. Its protein product is CASSARAGTSTDTQYF. V and J are TRBV6-1 and TRBJ2-3; possible D gene TRBD2, 6 bases. Germline CDR1 MNHNS, CDR2 SASEGT. CDR3 size: 16 residues. With 4 bases removed from V and 0 bases from J, the gap between germline ends came to 14 bases.

The chain is built from TRBV30 and TRBJ2-3; 9 nucleotides agree with TRBD2. With 0 bases clipped from V and 4 bases from J, the junction kept 11 bases outside the gene matches. Germline CDR1 GTSNPN, CDR2 SVGIG (reference sequence). The CDR3 length is 17 residues. The CDR3 DNA reads TGTGCCTGGAGTGTTTGGTCGGGTAGCGGGGGAGCAGATACGCAGTATTTT. Protein sequence: CAWSVWSGSGGADTQYF.

This clone occurred a few times. V and J are TRBV2 and TRBJ1-1; TRBD1 is a possible D gene (6 bases). Germline CDR1 is SNHLY and CDR2 is FYNNEI. CDR3 length equals 13 residues. Trimming took off 4 bases at V and 5 bases at J, with 11 bases between the two ends. CDR3 amino acids: CASSAGAWTEAFF. The CDR3 DNA follows: TGTGCCAGCAGTGCGGGGGCTTGGACTGAAGCTTTCTTT. Filled out from reference TRBV2 and TRBJ1-1, the complete variable domain reads EPEVTQTPSHQVTQMGQEVILRCVPISNHLYFYWYRQILGQKVEFLVSFYNNEISEKSEIFDDQFSVERPDGSNFTLKIRSTKLEDSAMYFCASSAGAWTEAFFGQGTRLTVV.

The chain carries TRBV9 and TRBJ2-3, with 15 bases aligning to TRBD2. J was trimmed by 1 base and V by 1 base; bases with no gene match: 4. This CDR3 has 18 amino acids. CDR1 is SGDLS and CDR2 is YYNGEE in the germline V gene. DNA for the CDR3: TGTGCCAGCAGCGTAATGGGACTAGCGGGAGGTCGCACAGATACGCAGTATTTT. Translation gives CASSVMGLAGGRTDTQYF.

The CDR3 sequence is CASSYREGYQPQHF. Here the CDR3 DNA reads TGTGCCAGCAGTTACCGGGAGGGCTATCAGCCCCAGCATTTT. The chain combines TRBV6-5 with TRBJ1-5; D remains ambiguous. The CDR3 extends over 14 amino acids. Germline V gene data show CDR1 as MNHEY and CDR2 as SVGAGI. V dropped 2 bases and J dropped 5 bases, with 10 bases sitting between them.

The chain recombines TRBV7-2 with TRBJ2-1; TRBD2 aligns across 8 bases. The trim removed 0 bases at V and 6 bases at J, leaving 10 bases unmatched. The germline V gene encodes CDR1 SGHTA and CDR2 FQGNSA. There are 17 residues in the CDR3. CDR3 in amino acids: CASSLAALAVRGNEQFF. The DNA for the CDR3 is TGTGCCAGCAGCTTAGCGGCACTAGCGGTCAGGGGCAATGAGCAGTTCTTC.

The chain recombines TRBV2 with TRBJ2-5; TRBD2 matches 9 bases. Germline CDR1 reads SNHLY; CDR2 reads FYNNEI. The CDR3 is 15 residues long. After removal of 7 bases from V and 1 base from J, the junction contained 7 bases not matched to a gene. CDR3 nucleotide sequence: TGTGCCAGCAACTCCTGGCGGGGGGGCCAAGAGACCCAGTACTTC. It yields the protein CASNSWRGGQETQYF.

The chain has TRBV5-5 and TRBJ2-7, with D possibly matching TRBD1 (5 bases). Trimming removed 1 base from V and 2 bases from J, with 7 bases in between. Germline lookup yields CDR1 SGHKS and CDR2 YYEKEE (reference sequence). The CDR3 is 13 residues long. The CDR3 spells CASSLRGPYEQYF. CDR3 DNA: TGTGCCAGCAGCTTGAGGGGTCCCTACGAGCAGTACTTC.